Listed below are T cell receptor beta chains from one sample, sequenced in a study of PD-L1 blockade in urothelial cancer. Sequencing was performed with immunoSEQ multiplex PCR; in TCRdb, only in-frame clones are kept and a portion is missing. The sample holds some 100,000 clones, about 90% seen once. The sequenced sample was PBMCs, obtained around atezolizumab (anti-PD-L1) treatment. The receptors here all came from a woman older than 75 with urothelial cancer. Each CDR3 is given with its conserved first and last residue. The D gene is left open where the match is weak. The size of a clone is reported for some rows only, either as once, few or many, or as a class for expanded clones.

clone size	V gene	J gene	CDR3 length	D gene	CDR3 DNA	CDR3 protein
NA	TRBV27	TRBJ2-7	12	NA	TGTGCCAGCAGTTTCCGAGGGGGCGAGCAGTACTTC	CASSFRGGEQYF
NA	TRBV7-9	TRBJ1-2	13	NA	TGTGCCAGCAGTCCCTTGGACTTATATGGCTACACCTTC	CASSPLDLYGYTF
NA	TRBV5-1	TRBJ2-7	17	TRBD2	TGCGCCAGCAGCTTCTCTAGCGGGAGGCGATTTTCCTACGAGCAGTACTTC	CASSFSSGRRFSYEQYF
NA	TRBV19	TRBJ1-1	11	NA	TGTGCCAGTAGTCACTACACTGAAGCTTTCTTT	CASSHYTEAFF
NA	TRBV2	TRBJ1-2	15	NA	TGTGCCAGCAGTCCCGGACCAGGACAGAACTATGGCTACACCTTC	CASSPGPGQNYGYTF
NA	TRBV18	TRBJ1-2	14	TRBD1	TGTGCCAGCTCACCGGGACAGGAGGGCTATGGCTACACCTTC	CASSPGQEGYGYTF
once	TRBV7-9	TRBJ2-1	16	NA	TGTGCCAGCAGCCCGGGGGTTCAATCCCCCGGGAATGAGCAGTTCTTC	CASSPGVQSPGNEQFF
NA	TRBV7-9	TRBJ1-2	14	NA	TGTGCCAGCAGCTTGGGAGGGGCCCGTGGAGGCTACACCTTC	CASSLGGARGGYTF
NA	TRBV2	TRBJ2-7	14	NA	TGTGCCAGCAGTGAACAGGGGCCTTCTCGTGAGCAGTACTTC	CASSEQGPSREQYF
few	TRBV25-1	TRBJ2-7	14	NA	TGTGCCAGCAGTGGTACAGGGTCGTGGGACGAGCAGTACTTC	CASSGTGSWDEQYF
NA	TRBV30	TRBJ1-1	15	NA	TGTGCCTGGAGGGGCTCGGACAGCTTGAACACTGAAGCTTTCTTT	CAWRGSDSLNTEAFF
NA	TRBV18	TRBJ2-5	15	TRBD2	TGTGCCAGCCTCACCCCCAGCGGGAGCGTGGAGACCCAGTACTTC	CASLTPSGSVETQYF
once	TRBV4-1	TRBJ1-2	14	TRBD1	TGCGCCAGCAGCCAAACCGGGACAGAGTATGGCTACACCTTC	CASSQTGTEYGYTF
once	TRBV2	TRBJ2-3	14	NA	TGTGCCAGCAGCCGAAGTAGCAGCACAGATACGCAGTATTTT	CASSRSSSTDTQYF
NA	TRBV7-8	TRBJ1-2	14	TRBD1	TGTGCCAGCAGCCCATACAGGGGCGCCTATGGCTACACCTTC	CASSPYRGAYGYTF
NA	TRBV5-4	TRBJ1-1	14	NA	TGTGCCAGCAGCTTGGCCGGGGGTGTACCTGAAGCTTTCTTT	CASSLAGGVPEAFF
NA	TRBV6-1	TRBJ1-2	14	NA	TGTGCCAGCAGTGATCCAGGTTTTGACTATGGCTACACCTTC	CASSDPGFDYGYTF
NA	TRBV10-3	TRBJ2-3	15	TRBD2	TGTGCCATCAGGGGACTAGCGGAGACCACAGATACGCAGTATTTT	CAIRGLAETTDTQYF
NA	TRBV5-1	TRBJ1-1	12	NA	TGCGCCAGCAGCTTGGGCTATACTGAAGCTTTCTTT	CASSLGYTEAFF
NA	TRBV6-5	TRBJ2-2	14	NA	TGTGCCACCAAACTTAGCGGCGGCACCGGGGAGCTGTTTTTT	CATKLSGGTGELFF
NA	TRBV6-1	TRBJ2-7	17	TRBD2	TGTGCCAGCAGTGCATCCACTAGCGGGAGTTTATCCTACGAGCAGTACTTC	CASSASTSGSLSYEQYF
NA	TRBV5-7	TRBJ2-7	15	TRBD2	TGTGCCAGCAGCTTGCTAGTAGCGGGGGGCCACGAGCAGTACTTC	CASSLLVAGGHEQYF